These 24 T cell receptor beta chains were all obtained from the same sample, sequenced in a study of cytomegalovirus exposure and HLA in healthy donors. A multiplex PCR was run with 60 Vbeta primers and 13 Jbeta primers. Profiled with immunoSEQ multiplex PCR; TCRdb holds only in-frame clones, not every one. The sample lists 150,000 to 200,000 clones, about three quarters occurring once. Input material: PBMCs. The receptors originated from a female donor in good health and CMV-seronegative.

CDR3 sequence reads: CASSQQQIYEQYF. For the CDR3, the DNA is TGTGCCAGCAGCCAACAACAAATCTACGAGCAGTACTTC. The chain recombines TRBV14 with TRBJ2-7, with D hard to call. Trimming took 2 bases from V and 3 from J, leaving 8 bases between them. The length of the CDR3 is 13 residues. Germline loops: CDR1 SGHDN, CDR2 FVKESK.

This rearrangement joins TRBV2 to TRBJ1-2; tentative D call: TRBD1 (5 bases). Trimming removed 8 bases at V and 2 bases at J, with 12 bases between. Germline V lookup: CDR1 SNHLY, CDR2 FYNNEI. The CDR3 is 13 amino acids. In DNA, the CDR3 is TGTGCCAGCGGGGGGGAGGACAACTATGGCTACACCTTC. Its translation: CASGGEDNYGYTF.

There are a few counts of this clone. The CDR3 loop reads CASRRGLGYGYTF. The CDR3 nucleotides read TGTGCCAGCCGGCGGGGGCTGGGGTATGGCTACACCTTC. J is TRBJ1-2 and V is TRBV5-4, with D possibly TRBD1 on 6 matching bases. In germline, CDR1 is SGHNT, CDR2 YYREEE (reference sequence). CDR3 length: 13 amino acids. V was shortened by 7 bases and J by 5 bases, with 15 bases between the two germline ends.

V is TRBV9 and J is TRBJ2-2; D gene unclear. The CDR3 is 13 residues long. CDR1 and CDR2 from the germline V gene are SGDLS and YYNGEE. Deletions cut 4 bases from V and 4 bases from J, with 8 bases between. CDR3 sequence reads: CASSLTVTGELFF. The CDR3 nucleotides are TGTGCCAGCAGCTTAACGGTCACCGGGGAGCTGTTTTTT.

The chain couples TRBV10-3 to TRBJ2-5; weak D call: TRBD2 (6 bases). Germline CDR1 ENHRY, CDR2 SYGVKD. Trimming stripped 6 bases from V and 0 bases from J, with 8 bases between. The CDR3 is made up of 13 amino acids. CDR3 sequence reads: CAISRDYQETQYF. The DNA for the CDR3 is TGTGCCATCAGCCGGGACTACCAAGAGACCCAGTACTTC.

The chain couples TRBV10-1 to TRBJ1-5; 9 bases agree with TRBD1. Germline V gene sequence: CDR1 WNHNN, CDR2 SYGVQD (reference sequence). The CDR3 runs 22 residues. V shed 0 bases and J 4 bases; nucleotides not matched to a gene: 22. The CDR3 reads CASSESQRRTGDCMRSNQPQHF. CDR3 nucleotide sequence: TGCGCCAGCAGTGAGTCCCAACGTCGGACAGGGGACTGCATGAGAAGTAATCAGCCCCAGCATTTT.

The chain has TRBV29-1 and TRBJ1-3; maybe TRBD1 (5 bases). The ends were cut back, 4 bases at V and 0 bases at J, with 10 bases in the middle. Germline loops: CDR1 SQVTM, CDR2 ANQGSEA. CDR3 length: 14 amino acids. The CDR3 region has the DNA TGCAGCGTTGGCGGACAAGGCTCTGGAAACACCATATATTTT. Its translation: CSVGGQGSGNTIYF.

The chain combines TRBV10-3 with TRBJ1-2; D uncertain. Germline V gene sequence: CDR1 ENHRY, CDR2 SYGVKD. The CDR3 is 13 residues long. Trimming took 11 bases from V and 6 from J, leaving 19 bases between them. The CDR3 nucleotides read TGTGCCGCGACGCGGGTTTTTTCCGATGGCTACACCTTC. This gives the protein CAATRVFSDGYTF.

The chain is built from TRBV19 and TRBJ1-5; 8 nucleotides agree with TRBD1. The J segment lost 1 base and the V segment lost 3 bases, leaving 2 bases of the junction unmatched. Germline V lookup: CDR1 LNHDA, CDR2 SQIVND (reference sequence). The CDR3 extends over 15 amino acids. In nucleotides, the CDR3 is TGTGCCAGTAGTATGACAGGGGCCAGCAATCAGCCCCAGCATTTT. As protein: CASSMTGASNQPQHF.

This chain joins TRBV2 and TRBJ2-7; 8 bases fit TRBD1. The length of the CDR3 is 14 residues. V lost 3 bases to trimming and J lost 4 bases; unmatched junction nucleotides: 5. Germline V lookup: CDR1 SNHLY, CDR2 FYNNEI. The CDR3 nucleotides are TGTGCCAGCAGTGATCTGACAGGGGTATACGAGCAGTACTTC. It encodes CASSDLTGVYEQYF.

The sample holds many counts of this clone. The rearrangement uses TRBV6-5 and TRBJ1-2; D unclear. Per the germline V gene, CDR1 is MNHEY and CDR2 is SVGAGI. This CDR3 contains 11 residues. This chain's CDR3 is CSPNLNYGYTF. As DNA, the CDR3 is TGTAGTCCAAACTTAAACTATGGCTACACCTTC.

The V call is TRBV2, the J call TRBJ2-3; 7 bases are a match to TRBD1. The CDR3 is 15 residues long. J was trimmed by 0 bases and V by 7 bases; bases with no gene match: 7. Per germline, CDR1 SNHLY and CDR2 FYNNEI. CDR3: CASTGEGASTDTQYF. The CDR3 DNA reads as TGTGCCAGCACCGGAGAGGGGGCGAGCACAGATACGCAGTATTTT.

V usage is TRBV19 and J usage is TRBJ2-7; TRBD1 is a possible D gene (6 bases). This CDR3 is 14 amino acids long. Looked up from germline, CDR1 is LNHDA and CDR2 is SQIVND (reference sequence). V was shortened by 5 bases and J by 0 bases, with 11 bases between the two germline ends. In DNA form, the CDR3 reads TGTGCCAGTAGTCCTCGAGGGGGCTCCTACGAGCAGTACTTC. Translated, it gives CASSPRGGSYEQYF.

The chain recombines TRBV7-3 with TRBJ2-5, with 14 nucleotides matching TRBD2. The CDR3 is 17 residues long. CDR1 SGHTA and CDR2 FQGTGA come from the germline V gene. V dropped 5 bases and J dropped 5; count of bases not matched to a gene: 10. Here the CDR3 reads CASSPYRLAGGRETQYF. Here the CDR3 DNA reads TGTGCCAGCAGCCCGTACCGACTAGCGGGGGGGCGGGAGACCCAGTACTTC.

This clone was counted a single time. The chain carries TRBV19 and TRBJ1-5; 7 bases fit TRBD1. The germline gives CDR1 LNHDA, CDR2 SQIVND (reference sequence). The J segment lost 4 bases and the V segment lost 2 bases, leaving 11 bases of the junction unmatched. The CDR3 has 17 residues. CDR3 in amino acids: CASSIPFRQGGNQPQHF. As DNA, the CDR3 is TGTGCCAGTAGTATACCCTTCAGACAGGGAGGTAATCAGCCCCAGCATTTT.

This chain joins TRBV5-1 and TRBJ1-2, with a tentative D call TRBD1 (5 bases). Trimming took 1 base from V and 9 from J, leaving 16 bases between them. This CDR3 is built from 14 residues. Per the germline V gene, CDR1 is SGHRS and CDR2 is YFSETQ. The CDR3 DNA follows: TGCGCCAGCAGCTTGTTACAGACAGTTCCTCGCTACACCTTC. Protein sequence: CASSLLQTVPRYTF.

There are a few counts of this clone. The gene calls are TRBV4-3 and TRBJ1-1; D is possibly TRBD1 (5 bases). CDR1 and CDR2 from the germline V gene are LGHNA and YSLEER. Trimming left V 0 bases short and J 5 bases short, with 19 bases between. The CDR3 sequence is 17 residues long. The CDR3 loop is CASSQDLTGLGLTEAFF. In nucleotides, the CDR3 is TGCGCCAGCAGCCAAGATCTTACGGGACTAGGGTTGACTGAAGCTTTCTTT.

V usage is TRBV19 and J usage is TRBJ2-7, with D tentatively TRBD1 (6 bases). The CDR3 is 15 amino acids. Trimming shortened V by 5 bases and J by 1 base, and 15 bases separated the two germline ends. From germline, CDR1 is LNHDA and CDR2 SQIVND (reference sequence). The CDR3 sequence: CASSLAGTPSYEQYF. In DNA, the CDR3 is TGTGCCAGTAGTCTTGCCGGGACACCTTCCTACGAGCAGTACTTC.

The rearrangement uses TRBV6-5 and TRBJ2-2; TRBD1 might be the D (5 bases). Trimming shortened V by 0 bases and J by 3 bases, and 11 bases separated the two germline ends. There are 16 residues in the CDR3. The germline gives CDR1 MNHEY, CDR2 SVGAGI. CDR3 coding DNA: TGTGCCAGCAGTTACTCGGGCAGGGTTGACACCGGGGAGCTGTTTTTT. It is translated as CASSYSGRVDTGELFF.

This clone has more than one count but fewer than ten. The chain carries TRBV5-6 and TRBJ2-2; D unresolved. The CDR3 spans 16 residues. The V gene's germline CDR1 is SGHDT and CDR2 YYEEEE. V was cut by 1 base and J by 4 bases, with 14 bases left in between. The CDR3 coding sequence is TGTGCCAGCAGCTTGTGGTACTCCGCCGGCACCGGGGAGCTGTTTTTT. Its translation is CASSLWYSAGTGELFF.

This chain links TRBV28 with TRBJ1-5; unclear D gene. CDR1 and CDR2 (germline): MDHEN, SYDVKM. Trimming took off 1 base at V and 0 bases at J, with 10 bases between the two ends. The CDR3 consists of 16 residues. Here the CDR3 DNA reads TGTGCCAGCAGTTTATCGGACTTCTATAGCAATCAGCCCCAGCATTTT. Translating gives CASSLSDFYSNQPQHF.

V usage is TRBV7-9 and J usage is TRBJ2-5; 8 bases map to TRBD1. The J segment lost 1 base and the V segment lost 4 bases, leaving 5 bases of the junction unmatched. The CDR3 sequence is 15 residues long. The germline V gene has CDR1 SEHNR and CDR2 FQNEAQ (reference sequence). CDR3 sequence (DNA): TGTGCCAGCAGCTCCTGGACAGGGACCCAAGAGACCCAGTACTTC. It encodes CASSSWTGTQETQYF.

In DNA, the CDR3 is TGTGCCAGCAGCTTAGCGCCAGGGGATCAGCCCCAGCATTTT. It encodes CASSLAPGDQPQHF. The V gene is TRBV7-3, the J gene TRBJ1-5; weak D call: TRBD1 (6 bases). Germline lookup yields CDR1 SGHTA and CDR2 FQGTGA. V was trimmed by 2 bases and J by 5 bases, leaving 10 bases between them. CDR3 length: 14 amino acids. Together with reference TRBV7-3 and TRBJ1-5, the CDR3 gives the full variable domain: GAGVSQTPSNKVTEKGKYVELRCDPISGHTALYWYRQSLGQGPEFLIYFQGTGAADDSGLPNDRFFAVRPEGSVSTLKIQRTERGDSAVYLCASSLAPGDQPQHFGDGTRLSIL.

The V call is TRBV2, the J call TRBJ2-5; 11 bases line up with TRBD1. Trimming at V came to 4 bases and at J to 5 bases, leaving 6 bases not matched to a gene. CDR1 and CDR2 (germline): SNHLY, FYNNEI. The CDR3 covers 15 residues. The CDR3 nucleotides read TGTGCCAGCAGTGGGTGGACAGGGGGCGCTGAGACCCAGTACTTC. Protein product: CASSGWTGGAETQYF.